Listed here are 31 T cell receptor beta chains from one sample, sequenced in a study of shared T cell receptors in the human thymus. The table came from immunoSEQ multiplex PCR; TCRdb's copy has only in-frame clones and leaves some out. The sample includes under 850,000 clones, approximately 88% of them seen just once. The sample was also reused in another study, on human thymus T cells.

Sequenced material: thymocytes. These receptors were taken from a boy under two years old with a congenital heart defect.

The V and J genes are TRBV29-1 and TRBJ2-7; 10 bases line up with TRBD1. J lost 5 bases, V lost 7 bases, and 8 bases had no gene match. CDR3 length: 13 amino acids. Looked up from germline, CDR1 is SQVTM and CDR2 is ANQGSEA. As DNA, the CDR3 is TGCAGCGCAAACCGGGACAGGGGCCACGAGCAGTACTTC. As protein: CSANRDRGHEQYF.

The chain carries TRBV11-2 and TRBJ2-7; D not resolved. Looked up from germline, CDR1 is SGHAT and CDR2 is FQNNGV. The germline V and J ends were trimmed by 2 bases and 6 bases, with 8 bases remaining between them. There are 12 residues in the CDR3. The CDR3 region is CASSLTGREQYF. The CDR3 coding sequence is TGTGCCAGCAGCTTAACGGGTCGCGAGCAGTACTTC.

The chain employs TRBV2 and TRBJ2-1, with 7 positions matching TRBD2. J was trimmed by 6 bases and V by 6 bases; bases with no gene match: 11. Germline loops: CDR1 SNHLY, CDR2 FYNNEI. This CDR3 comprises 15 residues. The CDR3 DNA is TGTGCCAGCAGGCCCCTTCACGGGAGGATCAATGAGCAGTTCTTC. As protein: CASRPLHGRINEQFF.

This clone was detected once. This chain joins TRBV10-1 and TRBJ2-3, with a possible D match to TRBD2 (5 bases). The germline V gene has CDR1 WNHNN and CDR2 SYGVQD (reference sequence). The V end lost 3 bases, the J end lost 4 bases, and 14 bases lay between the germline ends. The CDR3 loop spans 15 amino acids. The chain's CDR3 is CASSDGGYTPDTQYF. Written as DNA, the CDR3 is TGCGCCAGCAGTGATGGCGGGTACACCCCAGATACGCAGTATTTT.

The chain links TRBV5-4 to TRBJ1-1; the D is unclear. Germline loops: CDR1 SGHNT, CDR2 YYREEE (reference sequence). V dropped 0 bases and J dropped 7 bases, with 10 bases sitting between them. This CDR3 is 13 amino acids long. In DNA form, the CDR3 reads TGTGCCAGCAGCTTGGGCTTGGACTATGAAGCTTTCTTT. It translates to CASSLGLDYEAFF.

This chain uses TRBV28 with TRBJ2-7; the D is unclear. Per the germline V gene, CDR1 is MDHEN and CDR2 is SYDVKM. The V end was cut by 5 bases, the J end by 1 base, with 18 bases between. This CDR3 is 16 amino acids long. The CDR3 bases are TGTGCCAGCAGTACTCCCGGCGTCAGGTTTTCCTACGAGCAGTACTTC. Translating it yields CASSTPGVRFSYEQYF.

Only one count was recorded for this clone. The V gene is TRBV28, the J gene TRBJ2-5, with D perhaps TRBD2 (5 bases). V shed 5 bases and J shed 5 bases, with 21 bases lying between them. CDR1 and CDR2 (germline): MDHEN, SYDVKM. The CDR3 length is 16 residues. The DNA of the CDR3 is TGTGCCAGCAGTCTAATCGGGCAGGCGCCGGGGGAGACCCAGTACTTC. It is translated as CASSLIGQAPGETQYF.

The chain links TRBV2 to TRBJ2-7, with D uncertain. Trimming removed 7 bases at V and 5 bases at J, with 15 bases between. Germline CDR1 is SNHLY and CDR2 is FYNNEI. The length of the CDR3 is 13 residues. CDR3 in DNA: TGTGCCAGCACGCGGAAACCCCTGAACGAGCAGTACTTC. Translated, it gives CASTRKPLNEQYF.

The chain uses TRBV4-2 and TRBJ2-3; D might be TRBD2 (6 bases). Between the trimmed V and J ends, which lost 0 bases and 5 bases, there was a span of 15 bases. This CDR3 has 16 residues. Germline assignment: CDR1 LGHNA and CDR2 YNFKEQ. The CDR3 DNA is TGTGCCAGCAGCCAAGACGTCCGGCTAGCGCTAGATACGCAGTATTTT. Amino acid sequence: CASSQDVRLALDTQYF.

The DNA of the CDR3 is TGCAGCGTCGGACTAGCGGGCCCCAAGAATTCCTACAATGAGCAGTTCTTC. This sequence encodes CSVGLAGPKNSYNEQFF. The chain combines TRBV29-1 with TRBJ2-1, with TRBD2 matching 11 bases. The germline CDR1 and CDR2 sequences are SQVTM and ANQGSEA. V trimming: 6 bases; J trimming: 1 base; junction bases outside the gene matches: 11. CDR3 length: 17 residues.

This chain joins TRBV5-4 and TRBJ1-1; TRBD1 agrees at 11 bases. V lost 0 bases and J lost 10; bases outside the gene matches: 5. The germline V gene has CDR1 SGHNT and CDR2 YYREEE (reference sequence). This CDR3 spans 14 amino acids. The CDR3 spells CASSLEGQGGRAFF. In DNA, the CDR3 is TGTGCCAGCAGCTTGGAGGGACAGGGGGGGCGAGCTTTCTTT.

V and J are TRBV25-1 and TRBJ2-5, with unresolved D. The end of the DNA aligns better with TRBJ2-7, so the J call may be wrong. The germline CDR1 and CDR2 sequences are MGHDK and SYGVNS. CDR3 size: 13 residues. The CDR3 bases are TGTGCCAGCAGTGGAACGGGTCCGTACGAGCAGTACTTC. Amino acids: CASSGTGPYEQYF.

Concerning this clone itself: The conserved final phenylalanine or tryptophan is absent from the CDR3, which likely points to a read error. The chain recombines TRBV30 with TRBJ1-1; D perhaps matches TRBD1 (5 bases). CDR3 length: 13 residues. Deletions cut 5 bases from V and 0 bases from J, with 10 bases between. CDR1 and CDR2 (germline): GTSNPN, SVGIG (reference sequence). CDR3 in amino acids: CAWGANMNTEAFL. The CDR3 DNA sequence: TGTGCCTGGGGGGCCAATATGAACACTGAAGCTTTCCTT.

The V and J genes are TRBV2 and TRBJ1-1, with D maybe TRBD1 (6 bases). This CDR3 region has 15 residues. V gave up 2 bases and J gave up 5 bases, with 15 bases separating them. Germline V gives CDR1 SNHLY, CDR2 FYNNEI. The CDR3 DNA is TGTGCCAGCAGTGAATTCGCCGAGGGGGGGACTGAAGCTTTCTTT. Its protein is CASSEFAEGGTEAFF.

CDR3 protein: CASSPGNTEAFF. The DNA for the CDR3 is TGTGCCAGCAGCCCAGGGAACACTGAAGCTTTCTTT. The rearrangement uses TRBV9 and TRBJ1-1; D remains ambiguous. In germline, CDR1 is SGDLS, CDR2 YYNGEE. Deletions cut 4 bases from V and 1 base from J, with 5 bases between. The length of the CDR3 is 12 residues.

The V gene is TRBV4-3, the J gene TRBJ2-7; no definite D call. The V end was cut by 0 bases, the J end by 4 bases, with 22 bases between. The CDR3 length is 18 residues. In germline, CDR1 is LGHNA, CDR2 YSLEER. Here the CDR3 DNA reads TGCGCCAGCAGCCAAGATCGTCTAACAGACCCGCTCCAATACGAGCAGTACTTC. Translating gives CASSQDRLTDPLQYEQYF.

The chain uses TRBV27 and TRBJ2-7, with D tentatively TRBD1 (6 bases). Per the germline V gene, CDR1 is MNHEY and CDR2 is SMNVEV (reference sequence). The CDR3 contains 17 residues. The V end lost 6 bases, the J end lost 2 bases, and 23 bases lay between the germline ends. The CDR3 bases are TGTGCCAGCAGCGTTACCGGGCCTGGGACAACTACCTACGAGCAGTACTTC. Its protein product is CASSVTGPGTTTYEQYF.

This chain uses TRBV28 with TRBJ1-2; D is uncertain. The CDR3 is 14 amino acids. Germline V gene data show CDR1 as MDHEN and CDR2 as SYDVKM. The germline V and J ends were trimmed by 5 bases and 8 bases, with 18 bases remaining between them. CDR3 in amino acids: CASSPRGRTGGYTF. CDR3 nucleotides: TGTGCCAGCAGTCCCCGTGGGAGGACTGGAGGCTACACCTTC.

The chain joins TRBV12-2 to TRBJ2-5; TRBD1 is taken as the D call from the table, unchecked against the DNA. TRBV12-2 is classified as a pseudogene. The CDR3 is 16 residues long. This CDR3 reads CASRLGGTGGQETQYF. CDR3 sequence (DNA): TGTGCAAGTCGCCTAGGCGGGACAGGGGGGCAAGAGACCCAGTACTTC.

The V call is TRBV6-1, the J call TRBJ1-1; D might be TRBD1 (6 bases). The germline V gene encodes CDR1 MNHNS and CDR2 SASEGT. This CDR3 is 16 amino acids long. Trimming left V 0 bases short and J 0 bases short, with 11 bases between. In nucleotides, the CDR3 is TGTGCCAGCAGTGAAGCGCTAAGGACAGTGAACACTGAAGCTTTCTTT. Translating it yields CASSEALRTVNTEAFF.

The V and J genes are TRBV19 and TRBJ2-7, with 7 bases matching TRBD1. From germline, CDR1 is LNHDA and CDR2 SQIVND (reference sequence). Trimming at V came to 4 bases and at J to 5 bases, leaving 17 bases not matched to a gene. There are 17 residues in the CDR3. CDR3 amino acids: CASSSVSLRQGSDEQYF. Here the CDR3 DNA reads TGTGCCAGTAGTAGTGTTTCGTTGCGACAGGGTTCGGACGAGCAGTACTTC.

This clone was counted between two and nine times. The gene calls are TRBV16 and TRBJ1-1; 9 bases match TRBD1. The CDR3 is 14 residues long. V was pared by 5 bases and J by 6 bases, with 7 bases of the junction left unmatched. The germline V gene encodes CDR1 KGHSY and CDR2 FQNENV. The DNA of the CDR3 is TGTGCCAGCAGCACCGGACAGGGGCCCTCTGAAGCTTTCTTT. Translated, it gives CASSTGQGPSEAFF.

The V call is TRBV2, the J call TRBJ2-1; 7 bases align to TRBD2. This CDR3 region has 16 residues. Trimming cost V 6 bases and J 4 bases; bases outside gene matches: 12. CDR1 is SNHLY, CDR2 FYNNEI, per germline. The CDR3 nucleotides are TGTGCCAGCAGAGAGGGGCGGGAGCAGCTTTACAATGAGCAGTTCTTC. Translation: CASREGREQLYNEQFF.

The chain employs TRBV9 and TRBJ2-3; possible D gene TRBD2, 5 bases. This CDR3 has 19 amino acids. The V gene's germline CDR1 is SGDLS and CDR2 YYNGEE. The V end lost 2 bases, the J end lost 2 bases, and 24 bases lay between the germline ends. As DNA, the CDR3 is TGTGCCAGCAGCGTTGGAGCGGACGCCTCGGGCCTTAACACAGATACGCAGTATTTT. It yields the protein CASSVGADASGLNTDTQYF. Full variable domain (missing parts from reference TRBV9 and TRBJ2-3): DSGVTQTPKHLITATGQRVTLRCSPRSGDLSVYWYQQSLDQGLQFLIQYYNGEERAKGNILERFSAQQFPDLHSELNLSSLELGDSALYFCASSVGADASGLNTDTQYFGPGTRLTVL.

The CDR3 DNA follows: TGTGCCAGCAGCCAGGTAGCGGCTAGCGGGAGGGGCCATGAGCAGTTCTTC. It codes for CASSQVAASGRGHEQFF. The chain carries TRBV4-2 and TRBJ2-1, with 12 bases identical to TRBD2. The CDR3 sequence is 17 residues long. The trim removed 3 bases at V and 8 bases at J, leaving 11 bases unmatched. Germline V CDR1 and CDR2: LGHNA, YNFKEQ.

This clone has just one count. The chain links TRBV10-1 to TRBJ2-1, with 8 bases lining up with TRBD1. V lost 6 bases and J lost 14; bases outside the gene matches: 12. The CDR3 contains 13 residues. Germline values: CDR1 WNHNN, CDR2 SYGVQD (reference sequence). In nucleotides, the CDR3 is TGCGCCAGCAGACCTCTTTCCAACAGGGGGAAGTTCTTC. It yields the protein CASRPLSNRGKFF.

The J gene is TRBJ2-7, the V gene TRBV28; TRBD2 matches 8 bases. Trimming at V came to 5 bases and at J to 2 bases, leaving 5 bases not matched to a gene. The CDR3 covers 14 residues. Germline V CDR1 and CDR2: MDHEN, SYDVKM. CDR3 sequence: CASSTTGRAYEQYF. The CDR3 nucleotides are TGTGCCAGCAGTACGACCGGGAGGGCCTACGAGCAGTACTTC.

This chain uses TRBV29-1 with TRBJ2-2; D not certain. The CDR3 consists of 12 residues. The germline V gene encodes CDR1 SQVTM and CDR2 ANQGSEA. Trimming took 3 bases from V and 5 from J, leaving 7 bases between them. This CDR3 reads CSVDGQTGELFF. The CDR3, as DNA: TGCAGCGTTGATGGGCAGACCGGGGAGCTGTTTTTT.

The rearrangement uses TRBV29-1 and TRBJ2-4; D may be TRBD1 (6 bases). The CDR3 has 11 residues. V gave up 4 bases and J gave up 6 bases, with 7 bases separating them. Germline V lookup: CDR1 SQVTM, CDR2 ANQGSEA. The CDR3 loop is CSVVQGNIQYF. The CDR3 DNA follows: TGCAGCGTTGTACAGGGAAACATTCAGTACTTC.

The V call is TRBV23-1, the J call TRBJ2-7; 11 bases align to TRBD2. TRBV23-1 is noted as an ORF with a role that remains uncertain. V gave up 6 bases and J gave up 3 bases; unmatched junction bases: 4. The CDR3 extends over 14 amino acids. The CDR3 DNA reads TGCGCCAGCAGCCCGACTAGCGGGGTCTACGAGCAGTACTTC. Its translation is CASSPTSGVYEQYF.

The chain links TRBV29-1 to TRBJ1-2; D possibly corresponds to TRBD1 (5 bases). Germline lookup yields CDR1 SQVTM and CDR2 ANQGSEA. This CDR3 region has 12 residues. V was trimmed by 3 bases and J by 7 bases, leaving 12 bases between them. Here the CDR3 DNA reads TGCAGCGTTGACAGGGAGGTAGCTGGCTACACCTTC. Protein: CSVDREVAGYTF.